This TCR beta chain was retrieved from a study of a mutant IDH1 vaccine in newly diagnosed glioma. Study-wide context: Treated patients comprised around 60% males and roughly 40% females, mean age approximately 42 years. Previous care, which was radiotherapy, temozolomide, or both, most often involved both.

In germline, CDR1 is MNHEY, CDR2 SVGAGI. V dropped 5 bases and J dropped 8; count of bases not matched to a gene: 5. The CDR3 contains 14 residues. Time point indicated: baseline, week 1 (first vaccination visit). Treatment meaning: pre-vaccination baseline after standard-of-care therapy. The repertoire was sequenced with immunoSEQ multiplex PCR; TCRdb's copy has only in-frame clones and lacks some. Among around 92,000 clones listed, about 80% were seen once. The sequences come from PBMCs, collected from a glioma patient treated with radiotherapy, temozolomide or both. V usage is TRBV6-5 and J usage is TRBJ1-4; 10 nucleotides line up with TRBD1. The sequence was collected from a woman aged 45-59 years with glioma. The CDR3 here is CASSQGQGIEKLFF. CDR3 coding DNA: TGTGCCAGCAGTCAGGGACAGGGGATCGAAAAACTGTTTTTT.